This passage covers 20 T cell receptor delta chains from one sample sequenced in a study of γδ T cells in repeated Plasmodium falciparum infection. TCRdb re-analyzed the multiplex PCR reads via CATT. Seen here are 50,000 to 55,000 delta-chain clones, approximately 2% observed once, and the top ten hold around 24%. Bulk repertoires came from Vgamma9/Vdelta2+ or Vdelta2-negative gammadelta T cells flow-sorted from PBMC. Sample: gamma-delta T cells from blood. These receptors were obtained from a pool of human donors (malaria-infected and uninfected, not separated).

This clone showed up just a few times. TCRdb attributes to this sequence the protein of a much larger clone, which differs from the DNA translation at residue 8; a read error is likely, and the protein displayed is translated from the DNA. This sequence joins TRDV2 and TRDJ1, with TRDD3 identical over 10 bases. Here the J gene was assigned by germline matching of the DNA, as TCRdb has none. The V segment lost 0 bases and the J segment 3 bases; nucleotides outside the gene matches: 9. Germline values: CDR1 GEAIGNYY, CDR2 EKD. The CDR3 is 17 amino acids. The CDR3 DNA is TGTGCCTGTGACACCCCATGGATGGGGGATACCTCCGATAAACTCATCTTT. This sequence encodes CACDTPWMGDTSDKLIF.

Ten or more counts support this clone. TCRdb's entry gives the protein of a much larger clone, which mismatches this DNA's translation at residue 17, likely from a read error; the protein reported here is translated from the DNA. The J gene is uncalled and the V gene is TRAV38-2/DV8; the tabulated D call, TRDD3, remains unverified against the DNA. From germline, CDR1 is TSESDYY and CDR2 QEAYKQQN. This CDR3 contains 19 residues. The CDR3 region has the DNA TGTGCTTATAGAAGCAGGGGGAGTCCGCAAACAATCAACACCGATAAACCCATCTTT. It codes for CAYRSRGSPQTINTDKPIF.

This clone was seen ten or more times. The protein recorded in TCRdb matches a much larger clone and deviates from this DNA's translation at residue 6, suggesting a read error; the protein here is obtained by translating the DNA. The chain is built from TRDV2 and TRDJ1; TRDD3 aligns across 12 bases. Matching the DNA to germline supplied the J gene, which TCRdb does not give. Germline V gene data show CDR1 as GEAIGNYY and CDR2 as EKD. V trimming: 1 base; J trimming: 0 bases; junction bases outside the gene matches: 26. The CDR3 consists of 24 residues. CDR3 in amino acids: CACDTPPGGYADAQPKLYTDKLIF. Written as DNA, the CDR3 is TGTGCCTGTGACACTCCTCCTGGGGGATACGCGGATGCACAACCCAAATTGTACACCGATAAACTCATCTTT.

This clone showed up just a few times. The protein recorded in TCRdb matches a much larger clone and deviates from this DNA's translation at residue 8, suggesting a read error; the protein here is obtained by translating the DNA. This rearrangement joins TRDV1 to TRDJ1, with 10 bases fitting TRDD3. No J gene was available from TCRdb, and it was assigned here by a germline match of the DNA. This CDR3 contains 20 residues. With 1 base clipped from V and 1 base from J, the junction kept 15 bases outside the gene matches. Germline CDR1 is TSWWSYY and CDR2 is QGS. CDR3 loop: CALGERPSRWGIYSTDKLIF. DNA of the CDR3: TGTGCTCTTGGGGAACGACCCTCCCGCTGGGGGATATATTCCACCGATAAACTCATCTTT.

There are many counts of this clone. The protein given by TCRdb reflects a much larger clone and differs at residue 11 from this DNA's translation, likely from a read error; the protein shown is the DNA's translation. The chain links TRDV1 to TRDJ1, with 10 nucleotides matching TRDD3. V dropped 3 bases and J dropped 0; count of bases not matched to a gene: 19. This CDR3 has 21 residues. The V gene's germline CDR1 is TSWWSYY and CDR2 QGS. The CDR3 sequence is CALGDSLLSVPGDTDTDKLIF. Here the CDR3 DNA reads TGTGCTCTTGGGGATTCCTTGCTAAGCGTACCGGGGGATACGGACACCGATAAACTCATCTTT.

Comment on this clone: The protein in TCRdb stems from a much larger clone and differs at residue 4 from this DNA's translation, likely a read error; here the protein is translated from the DNA. The chain carries TRDV2 and TRDJ1; 11 nucleotides agree with TRDD3. Matching the DNA to germline supplied the J gene, which TCRdb does not give. CDR3 length: 17 amino acids. Germline-derived CDR1 and CDR2 are GEAIGNYY and EKD. The CDR3 loop reads CACNTLPLGDTTDKLIF. The CDR3 region has the DNA TGTGCCTGTAACACCCTCCCGCTGGGGGATACCACCGATAAACTCATCTTT.

The sample holds a few counts of this clone. The protein recorded in TCRdb matches a much larger clone and deviates from this DNA's translation at residue 6, suggesting a read error; the protein here is obtained by translating the DNA. The chain has TRDV1 and TRDJ1; D might be TRDD2 (6 bases). The J gene was not available in TCRdb and was assigned here by matching the DNA to germline segments. The CDR3 is 14 amino acids. The V end was cut by 5 bases, the J end by 7 bases, with 17 bases between. In germline, CDR1 is TSWWSYY, CDR2 QGS. The CDR3 DNA reads as TGTGCTCTTGGGATTCATCCTACAGAGGGTAAACTCATCTTT. It is translated as CALGIHPTEGKLIF.

This clone was recorded at least ten times. The mismatch at residue 8 between this DNA's translation and the TCRdb protein of a much larger clone likely reflects a read error; the protein shown is translated from the DNA. The CDR3 protein is CACDTVGPVKTSLGDSTDKLIF. The CDR3 DNA follows: TGTGCCTGTGACACGGTGGGCCCAGTGAAGACTTCACTGGGGGATTCAACCGATAAACTCATCTTT. The chain carries TRDV2 and TRDJ1, with TRDD3 identical over 10 bases. The J gene is not listed in TCRdb, so it was assigned here from a DNA match to germline. V lost 1 base to trimming and J lost 2 bases; unmatched junction nucleotides: 24. Germline lookup yields CDR1 GEAIGNYY and CDR2 EKD. CDR3 length: 22 amino acids.

This clone was counted many times. This chain joins TRAV29/DV5 and TRDJ1; TRDD3 agrees at 10 bases. Trimming cost V 2 bases and J 2 bases; bases outside gene matches: 27. In germline, CDR1 is NSMFDY, CDR2 ISSIKDK. The CDR3 sequence is 22 residues long. The CDR3 region has the DNA TGTGCAGCAAGACCCGTAATTCTCTCCCGGGTGTACTGGGGGATGATGACCGATAAACTCATCTTT. Translation gives CAARPVILSRVYWGMMTDKLIF.

As regards this clone: TCRdb has a much larger clone's protein, which differs at residue 12 from the translation of this DNA, likely because of a read error; what is shown is the protein translated from the DNA. This sequence joins TRDV3 and TRDJ1; D remains ambiguous. Germline V lookup: CDR1 TVYSNPD, CDR2 GDNSRS (reference sequence). V was shortened by 3 bases and J by 4 bases, with 33 bases between the two germline ends. This CDR3 contains 19 residues. CDR3 residues: CAFPKSTYIRPWRYDKLIF. The CDR3 region has the DNA TGTGCCTTCCCAAAATCGACGTACATTCGGCCCTGGAGATACGATAAACTCATCTTT.

As regards this clone: The translation of this DNA and the TCRdb protein of a much larger clone differ at residue 11, probably owing to a read error; the protein shown here is translated from the DNA. This chain uses TRDV2 with TRDJ1; 9 nucleotides match TRDD3. The J gene comes from matching the DNA to germline here; TCRdb lacks it. In germline, CDR1 is GEAIGNYY, CDR2 EKD. The CDR3 spans 15 residues. CDR3 sequence reads: CACDMLGGIPEKLIF. For the CDR3, the DNA is TGTGCCTGTGACATGTTGGGGGGGATACCCGAGAAACTCATCTTT.

With regard to this clone: A far larger clone lies a single base away; this is likely a read error. Other DNA sequences from this sample encode an identical CDR3 as well. The CDR3 sequence is CACDAITGGYAANSADKLIF. Written as DNA, the CDR3 is TGTGCCTGTGACGCAATCACTGGGGGATACGCCGCAAATTCTGCCGATAAACTCATCTTT. The rearrangement joins TRDV2 to TRDJ1, with TRDD3 identical over 13 bases. Here the J gene came from matching the DNA to germline, since TCRdb omits it. Germline V gives CDR1 GEAIGNYY, CDR2 EKD. J lost 3 bases, V lost 3 bases, and 18 bases had no gene match. The CDR3 contains 20 residues.

This clone was observed many times. The protein recorded in TCRdb matches a much larger clone and deviates from this DNA's translation at residue 21, suggesting a read error; the protein here is obtained by translating the DNA. The genes are TRDV1 and TRDJ1; 9 bases match TRDD2. The germline gives CDR1 TSWWSYY, CDR2 QGS. This CDR3 region has 22 residues. As DNA, the CDR3 is TGTGCTCTTGGGGGTCCCGCCTTCCTACGAAACTGGGGATGGAGGTACACCGATAAACTCACCTTT. The encoded protein is CALGGPAFLRNWGWRYTDKLTF.

As for this clone: For this DNA, TCRdb reports the protein of a much larger clone, which diverges at residue 15, most likely from a read error; the protein presented here is translated directly from the DNA. This chain joins TRDV1 and TRDJ2; tentative D call: TRDD3 (8 bases). No J gene was available from TCRdb, and it was assigned here by a germline match of the DNA. Trimming left V 4 bases short and J 0 bases short, with 33 bases between. Germline V gene data show CDR1 as TSWWSYY and CDR2 as QGS. The CDR3 sequence is 23 residues long. CDR3 amino acids: CALGAMAFLHFTGGSALTAQLFF. The CDR3 DNA reads TGTGCTCTTGGGGCGATGGCCTTCCTCCATTTCACTGGGGGTTCCGCTTTGACAGCACAACTCTTCTTT.

There are a few counts of this clone. The protein held in TCRdb is that of a much larger clone and does not match this DNA's translation at residue 4, likely because of a read error; the protein shown is translated from the DNA. This rearrangement joins TRDV2 to TRDJ1; D call uncertain. The J gene is not listed in TCRdb, so it was assigned here from a DNA match to germline. With 5 bases removed from V and 0 bases from J, the gap between germline ends came to 9 bases. The CDR3 is 13 residues long. The V gene's germline CDR1 is GEAIGNYY and CDR2 EKD. The CDR3 sequence: CACGPMNTDKLIF. The CDR3 nucleotides are TGTGCCTGTGGCCCCATGAACACCGATAAACTCATCTTT.

A note on this clone: The protein held in TCRdb is that of a much larger clone and does not match this DNA's translation at residue 8, likely because of a read error; the protein shown is translated from the DNA. The chain uses TRDV1 and TRDJ1; 13 bases are shared with TRDD3. No J gene is reported in TCRdb; it was inferred here by comparing the DNA with germline. V was pared by 2 bases and J by 0 bases, with 27 bases of the junction left unmatched. The CDR3 runs 25 residues. Per germline, CDR1 TSWWSYY and CDR2 QGS. The CDR3 DNA is TGTGCTCTTGGGGAAGGTTCGCACTTCCTATCGACATACTGGGGGATACGCTGGTACACCGATAAACTCATCTTT. Translated: CALGEGSHFLSTYWGIRWYTDKLIF.

This clone occurred a few times. A read error is the likely source, as a far larger clone sits one nucleotide away. The sample contains more than one DNA sequence encoding this CDR3. The V gene is TRDV1, the J gene TRDJ1, with 8 bases identical to TRDD3. The J gene comes from matching the DNA to germline here; TCRdb lacks it. From germline, CDR1 is TSWWSYY and CDR2 QGS. This CDR3 comprises 20 residues. CDR3 nucleotides: TGTGCACTTGGGAACCCCTCATTCCCGACTGGGGGCCCGTACACCGATAAACTCATCTTT. Translated, it gives CALGNPSFPTGGPYTDKLIF.

This clone ranks as medium-sized. Other DNA sequences in the sample encode the same CDR3. V gene TRDV1 combines with J gene TRDJ1; TRDD3 matches at 13 bases. Per the germline V gene, CDR1 is TSWWSYY and CDR2 is QGS. CDR3 length equals 25 residues. The V gene end was trimmed by 2 bases and the J gene end by 0 bases; junction bases not matched to a gene: 27. The CDR3 sequence: CALGEGSYFLSTYWGIRWYTDKLIF. The CDR3 region has the DNA TGTGCTCTTGGGGAAGGTTCGTACTTCCTATCGACATACTGGGGGATACGCTGGTACACCGATAAACTCATCTTT.

This clone was observed a few times. The protein that TCRdb holds for this DNA derives from a much larger clone and differs from the translated DNA at residue 2, which likely indicates a read error; the protein shown here is translated from the DNA. As DNA, the CDR3 is TGTTCCTGTGACACTTTACTGGGGGATACACGATCCTCCTGGGACACCCGACAGATGTTTTTC. This codes for CSCDTLLGDTRSSWDTRQMFF. The chain is built from TRDV2 and TRDJ3, with 12 bases lining up with TRDD3. No J gene was available from TCRdb, and it was assigned here by a germline match of the DNA. The V gene's germline CDR1 is GEAIGNYY and CDR2 EKD. The CDR3 is 21 amino acids.

This clone was seen only a few times. A far more abundant clone sits one base away, making this likely a read error. The sample has other DNA sequences that encode this CDR3 too. The gene calls are TRAV38-2/DV8 and TRDJ1, with 12 nucleotides matching TRDD3. The J gene, left out of TCRdb, was set here by checking the DNA against germline. The CDR3 consists of 24 residues. In germline, CDR1 is TSESDYY, CDR2 QEAYKQQN. The CDR3 sequence: CAYRSARRWDPLLGDTWSADKLIF. Written as DNA, the CDR3 is TGTGCTTACAGGAGCGCGAGACGTTGGGACCCTTTACTGGGGGATACTTGGTCGGCCGATAAACTCATCTTT.